This T cell receptor (beta chain) was observed in a study of T cell repertoires in cytomegalovirus infection. Study details: Recently identified HLA-C-restricted CMV epitopes and well-studied HLA-B-restricted CMV epitopes were used by the study.

Whole-study results and caveats: Of the TCR beta families, the public ones yielded a cumulative frequency that identified carriers of CMV plus the relevant HLA. Dominating the ex vivo response were HLA-C-restricted CMV-specific TCR beta clonotypes.

TCRdb itself ran the reads through MiXCR, one entry per CDR3 protein. Of 250,000 to 300,000 distinct CDR3 sequences in the sample, around 20% were seen once. The CDR3 totals 12 residues. CDR1 and CDR2 from the germline V gene are SGHDT and YYEEEE. The V and J ends lost 0 bases and 4 bases respectively, with 5 bases between them. Points on this clonotype: The antigen is not known.

V and J are TRBV5-6 and TRBJ2-7; D remains ambiguous. This sequence originates from a human donor in good health (CMV status not recorded). Some clones in this sample may be carry-over from other donors' samples. Sequencing used cultured PBMCs, obtained from culture after CMV antigen stimulation. CDR3 nucleotides: TGTGCCAGCAGCTTGGGTGAATACGAGCAGTACGTC. Protein product: CASSLGEYEQYV.